One sample yielded the 4 T cell receptor beta chains listed below, sequenced in a study of blood T cell repertoires in COVID-19. Generated by immunoSEQ multiplex PCR, the TCRdb table keeps only in-frame clones and is missing some. The sample includes roughly 300,000 clones, about 89% seen only once; the top ten take about 5%. The sequenced sample was PBMCs or T cells enriched from blood (not recorded which). The origin of the receptors is a woman in her twenties or thirties who had recovered from COVID-19.

This chain joins TRBV19 and TRBJ2-1, with 7 bases aligning to TRBD2. The length of the CDR3 is 13 residues. J lost 4 bases, V lost 6 bases, and 3 bases had no gene match. Per germline, CDR1 LNHDA and CDR2 SQIVND (reference sequence). This CDR3 reads CASRASGYNEQFF. The CDR3 region has the DNA TGTGCCAGTAGGGCTAGCGGATACAATGAGCAGTTCTTC.

J is TRBJ1-2 and V is TRBV7-2; D ambiguous. V lost 6 bases and J 2 bases, leaving 13 bases between the germline ends. CDR1 is SGHTA, CDR2 FQGNSA, per germline. This CDR3 is built from 14 residues. CDR3 sequence: CASSAQVANYGYTF. For the CDR3, the DNA is TGTGCCAGCAGTGCTCAGGTCGCAAACTATGGCTACACCTTC.

In DNA form, the CDR3 reads TGTGCCAGCAGCCAAGATAATAGCGGGGGGCCTTTCAATGAGCAGTTCTTC. Translated: CASSQDNSGGPFNEQFF. This chain links TRBV3-1 (or the pseudogene TRBV3-2) with TRBJ2-1; 10 nucleotides line up with TRBD2. After removal of 0 bases from V and 6 bases from J, the junction contained 8 bases not matched to a gene. The CDR3 covers 17 residues. Looked up from germline, CDR1 is LGHDT and CDR2 is YNNKEL (reference sequence).

The chain joins TRBV9 to TRBJ1-1; 9 nucleotides line up with TRBD1. Germline V gives CDR1 SGDLS, CDR2 YYNGEE. J gave up 0 bases and V 4 bases, and 4 bases lay outside the gene matches. The length of the CDR3 is 15 residues. Written as DNA, the CDR3 is TGTGCCAGCAGCTACCGGGACAGGGTGAACACTGAAGCTTTCTTT. It encodes CASSYRDRVNTEAFF.